The 18 T cell receptor beta chains reported below all come from one sample, sequenced in a study of blood T cells in healthy people across ages. Through a sample-barcoded 5' primer and a J-beta primer mix, a second PCR was run for about 6 to 12 cycles. One entry per CDR3 protein, called by TCRdb with MiXCR from the 5' RACE reads. Of roughly 680,000 distinct CDR3 sequences in the sample, about half are singletons; the top ten hold under 35%. Material for sequencing was blood. The receptors originated from an older woman in good health.

This clonotype was recorded many times. This chain connects TRBV4-2 to TRBJ2-4; 8 bases are shared with TRBD2. Germline-derived CDR1 and CDR2 are LGHNA and YNFKEQ. V shed 4 bases, J shed 7 bases, and the junction held 6 bases outside the gene matches. The CDR3 sequence is 14 residues long. CDR3 sequence (DNA): TGTGCCAGCAGCCCATCGGGGGGGAGCAACATTCAGTACTTC. It encodes CASSPSGGSNIQYF.

The V call is TRBV29-1, the J call TRBJ2-5, with TRBD2 identical over 7 bases. V gave up 3 bases and J gave up 3 bases; unmatched junction bases: 4. The CDR3 consists of 13 residues. CDR1 is SQVTM, CDR2 ANQGSEA, per germline. The CDR3 bases are TGCAGCGTTGATCGCCTAGCGGAAGAGACCCAGTACTTC. This encodes CSVDRLAEETQYF.

In its sample, this clonotype was seen a few times. The V gene is TRBV7-9, the J gene TRBJ1-2, with D possibly TRBD1 on 6 matching bases. Germline V CDR1 and CDR2: SEHNR, FQNEAQ (reference sequence). The CDR3 runs 17 residues. With 3 bases removed from V and 6 bases from J, the gap between germline ends came to 23 bases. In DNA form, the CDR3 reads TGTGCCAGCAGCTTTGGAACCGGGACACGCAGCGCGCATGGCTACACCTTC. It translates to CASSFGTGTRSAHGYTF.

The chain has TRBV28 and TRBJ2-2; the match to TRBD1 covers 9 bases. Per germline, CDR1 MDHEN and CDR2 SYDVKM. The CDR3 extends over 15 amino acids. With V trimmed by 6 bases and J by 2 bases, 4 bases remained unmatched. CDR3 sequence reads: CASSPDRGNTGELFF. The CDR3 DNA reads as TGTGCCAGCAGCCCGGACAGGGGTAACACCGGGGAGCTGTTTTTT.

The V and J genes are TRBV10-3 and TRBJ2-3; 7 nucleotides line up with TRBD1. The trim removed 2 bases at V and 4 bases at J, leaving 9 bases unmatched. CDR1 and CDR2 (germline): ENHRY, SYGVKD. This CDR3 region has 16 residues. The CDR3 DNA is TGTGCCATCAGTGAGGAGGGACAGAGGGTCGCAGATACGCAGTATTTT. As protein: CAISEEGQRVADTQYF.

This clonotype was picked up a small number of times. CDR3 in amino acids: CSAEFGSEQYF. As DNA, the CDR3 is TGCAGTGCTGAGTTCGGGTCCGAGCAGTACTTC. V is TRBV20-1 and J is TRBJ2-7; D is unresolved. Germline CDR1 is DFQATT and CDR2 is SNEGSKA (reference sequence). Trimming removed 5 bases at V and 6 bases at J, with 11 bases between. The CDR3 spans 11 residues.

This clonotype has a handful of counts. The chain has TRBV2 and TRBJ2-3, with 11 bases fitting TRBD2. The germline CDR1 and CDR2 sequences are SNHLY and FYNNEI. Trimming removed 10 bases from V and 1 base from J; junction bases left unmatched: 4. The CDR3 loop spans 14 amino acids. The CDR3 DNA sequence: TGTGCCAATAGCGGGAGGGATCGCACAGATACGCAGTATTTT. It codes for CANSGRDRTDTQYF.

The CDR3 here is CASSYRPSGNNNEQFF. DNA for the CDR3: TGTGCCAGCAGTTACCGTCCTAGCGGGAACAACAATGAGCAGTTCTTC. J is TRBJ2-1 and V is TRBV6-6; TRBD2 matches at 9 bases. With V trimmed by 2 bases and J by 5 bases, 7 bases remained unmatched. Germline values: CDR1 MNHNY, CDR2 SVGAGI (reference sequence). The CDR3 spans 16 residues.

This clonotype has more than one count but fewer than ten. This chain joins TRBV28 and TRBJ1-2; tentative D call: TRBD1 (6 bases). V dropped 2 bases and J dropped 7 bases, with 23 bases sitting between them. The CDR3 has 17 amino acids. Germline V gene lookup returns CDR1 MDHEN and CDR2 SYDVKM. The CDR3 DNA sequence: TGTGCCAGCAGTTTAGGGACACCCGGGTTGATGGGCGGTGGCTACACCTTC. As protein: CASSLGTPGLMGGGYTF.

The sample holds a few counts of this clonotype. The gene calls are TRBV19 and TRBJ2-5; D unresolved. Per the germline V gene, CDR1 is LNHDA and CDR2 is SQIVND (reference sequence). Trimming shortened V by 7 bases and J by 3 bases, and 6 bases separated the two germline ends. The CDR3 consists of 11 residues. The CDR3 DNA is TGTGCCAGTAAAAGTAAAGAGACCCAGTACTTC. It codes for CASKSKETQYF.

V and J are TRBV9 and TRBJ2-4; 7 bases are a match to TRBD1. The trim removed 0 bases at V and 1 base at J, leaving 7 bases unmatched. CDR3 length: 17 residues. Per the germline V gene, CDR1 is SGDLS and CDR2 is YYNGEE. CDR3 protein: CASSVGKGAIAKNIQYF. CDR3 nucleotide sequence: TGTGCCAGCAGCGTAGGGAAGGGGGCAATTGCCAAAAACATTCAGTACTTC.

The rearrangement joins TRBV12-3 or TRBV12-4 to TRBJ2-7; tentatively, D is TRBD2 (5 bases). Trimming took off 4 bases at V and 3 bases at J, with 10 bases between the two ends. The CDR3 loop spans 13 amino acids. The CDR3 loop is CASSSGSLYEQYF. The CDR3 nucleotides are TGTGCCAGCAGTTCGGGATCCCTCTACGAGCAGTACTTC.

This sequence joins TRBV6-1 and TRBJ2-7; TRBD1 agrees at 9 bases. Looked up from germline, CDR1 is MNHNS and CDR2 is SASEGT. CDR3 length: 17 amino acids. Trimming took 6 bases from V and 0 from J; bases not matched to a gene: 12. The CDR3 region has the DNA TGTGCCAGCAGGCCGGGACAGGGCCGACTAAGCTCCTACGAGCAGTACTTC. This codes for CASRPGQGRLSSYEQYF.

The rearrangement uses TRBV4-3 and TRBJ2-7, with 7 bases aligning to TRBD2. The CDR3 length is 16 residues. The V gene's germline CDR1 is LGHNA and CDR2 YSLEER. V was pared by 0 bases and J by 3 bases, with 8 bases of the junction left unmatched. CDR3 in amino acids: CASSQDLPGGIYEQYF. Written as DNA, the CDR3 is TGCGCCAGCAGCCAAGATCTTCCGGGGGGAATCTACGAGCAGTACTTC.

J is TRBJ1-1 and V is TRBV6-1; unclear D gene. CDR3 size: 13 residues. Trimming shortened V by 2 bases and J by 1 base, and 5 bases separated the two germline ends. CDR1 is MNHNS, CDR2 SASEGT, per germline. CDR3: CASSEHRNTEAFF. In nucleotides, the CDR3 is TGTGCCAGCAGTGAACACAGGAACACTGAAGCTTTCTTT.

This clonotype turned up a few times. The genes are TRBV20-1 and TRBJ2-1; possible D gene TRBD2, 6 bases. This CDR3 region has 13 residues. From germline, CDR1 is DFQATT and CDR2 SNEGSKA (reference sequence). Between the trimmed V and J ends, which lost 0 bases and 10 bases, there was a span of 13 bases. The CDR3 is CSARDGGRQEQFF. Written as DNA, the CDR3 is TGCAGTGCTAGAGATGGGGGGAGGCAAGAGCAGTTCTTC.

The chain employs TRBV7-2 and TRBJ1-6, with 7 bases lining up with TRBD1. Germline V lookup: CDR1 SGHTA, CDR2 FQGNSA. Trimming at V came to 0 bases and at J to 9 bases, leaving 5 bases not matched to a gene. The CDR3 covers 15 residues. DNA of the CDR3: TGTGCCAGCAGCTTAGCTGGGCAGGGGGTTTCACCCCTCCACTTT. Residues: CASSLAGQGVSPLHF.

This clonotype was seen more than once but under ten times. The gene calls are TRBV5-5 and TRBJ1-5; D remains ambiguous. V was shortened by 6 bases and J by 6 bases, with 19 bases between the two germline ends. Germline V gene sequence: CDR1 SGHKS, CDR2 YYEKEE (reference sequence). The length of the CDR3 is 15 residues. The CDR3 loop is CASTPRPDHAQPQHF. For the CDR3, the DNA is TGTGCCAGCACTCCCAGACCTGATCATGCTCAGCCCCAGCATTTT.